A single sample is the source of the 32 T cell receptor beta chains below, sequenced in a study of shared clonotypes between healthy human individuals. It was CD45RO-negative cells, positively selected for CCR7, that made up naive CD8 cells, with terminally differentiated effector memory CD45RA+ cells excluded. TCRdb's copy holds only in-frame clones and misses some; the assay was immunoSEQ multiplex PCR. The sample holds roughly 2,000,000 clones, over 85% seen once. Input material: naive CD8+ T cells sorted from blood. The source of these receptors is a man younger than 35 in good health.

The rearrangement uses TRBV13 and TRBJ1-1, with TRBD1 identical over 8 bases. The CDR3 is 15 residues long. J was trimmed by 1 base and V by 5 bases; bases with no gene match: 6. Germline CDR1 is PRHDT and CDR2 is FYEKMQ (reference sequence). CDR3 sequence (DNA): TGTGCCAGCAGCCCCCTGGGACAGGCGAACACTGAAGCTTTCTTT. Protein: CASSPLGQANTEAFF.

Notes on this clone: The same CDR3 is also encoded by other DNA sequences in this sample. V and J are TRBV27 and TRBJ1-2; D is unresolved. The CDR3 extends over 13 amino acids. Germline V CDR1 and CDR2: MNHEY, SMNVEV (reference sequence). V was cut by 4 bases and J by 0 bases, with 6 bases left in between. CDR3 bases: TGTGCCAGCAGTTACAGAACTAACTATGGCTACACCTTC. Translation gives CASSYRTNYGYTF.

J is TRBJ2-5 and V is TRBV27; D ambiguous. Looked up from germline, CDR1 is MNHEY and CDR2 is SMNVEV (reference sequence). The CDR3 is 15 amino acids. V was pared by 6 bases and J by 4 bases, with 18 bases between. Here the CDR3 reads CASSRFAPKGETQYF. The CDR3 DNA follows: TGTGCCAGCAGCCGTTTTGCGCCCAAAGGAGAGACCCAGTACTTC.

The chain carries TRBV4-1 and TRBJ2-7; TRBD1 matches at 8 bases. The CDR3 runs to 14 residues. The germline V gene encodes CDR1 MGHRA and CDR2 YSYEKL. V lost 3 bases to trimming and J lost 4 bases; unmatched junction nucleotides: 5. In DNA, the CDR3 is TGCGCCAGCAGCCACCGGGACAGGAGATACGAGCAGTACTTC. This translates into CASSHRDRRYEQYF.

This rearrangement joins TRBV6-5 to TRBJ2-1; the match to TRBD2 covers 13 bases. The CDR3 runs 15 residues. Unmatched junction bases numbered 9, after V lost 8 bases and J lost 8 bases. Per germline, CDR1 MNHEY and CDR2 SVGAGI. The CDR3: CASQLLAGGGDEQFF. The CDR3 nucleotides are TGTGCCAGCCAACTACTAGCGGGAGGGGGGGATGAGCAGTTCTTC.

Concerning this clone: Other DNA sequences in this sample translate to the same CDR3. This chain uses TRBV27 with TRBJ2-7; the D is unclear. The CDR3 is made up of 12 amino acids. Germline CDR1 is MNHEY and CDR2 is SMNVEV (reference sequence). V lost 2 bases, J lost 7 bases, and 9 bases lay in between. DNA of the CDR3: TGTGCCAGCAGTTTAGCCGGAGATGAGCAGTACTTC. Its translation is CASSLAGDEQYF.

The chain employs TRBV28 and TRBJ2-5; 7 bases match TRBD1. The CDR3 extends over 15 amino acids. V was clipped by 4 bases and J by 3 bases; unmatched bases: 8. Germline V gene sequence: CDR1 MDHEN, CDR2 SYDVKM. In DNA, the CDR3 is TGTGCCAGCAGTTACACAGGGGACCCAAAAGAGACCCAGTACTTC. Protein: CASSYTGDPKETQYF.

This rearrangement joins TRBV29-1 to TRBJ2-7; D is undetermined. The germline CDR1 and CDR2 sequences are SQVTM and ANQGSEA. The V and J ends lost 0 bases and 4 bases respectively, with 13 bases between them. CDR3 length equals 14 residues. The CDR3 loop reads CSVEDLGQPYEQYF. CDR3 DNA: TGCAGCGTTGAAGATCTCGGGCAACCATACGAGCAGTACTTC.

This clone showed up just once. The rearrangement links TRBV4-1 to TRBJ2-3; D is unclear. This CDR3 has 15 amino acids. Germline V gene data show CDR1 as MGHRA and CDR2 as YSYEKL. V lost 1 base and J lost 1, with 9 bases in between. The CDR3 bases are TGCGCCAGCAGCCAAGGAAGGGAAGGCACAGATACGCAGTATTTT. This gives the protein CASSQGREGTDTQYF.

This sequence joins TRBV30 and TRBJ1-2; D gene unclear. Deletions cut 0 bases from V and 8 bases from J, with 7 bases between. The length of the CDR3 is 11 residues. Germline CDR1 is GTSNPN and CDR2 is SVGIG (reference sequence). The CDR3 reads CAWSVGRGYTF. The CDR3 nucleotides read TGTGCCTGGAGTGTAGGCAGGGGCTACACCTTC.

Concerning this clone: Other DNA sequences of this sample code for an identical CDR3. V and J are TRBV5-1 and TRBJ2-7, with 7 nucleotides matching TRBD2. Losses at the gene ends were 0 bases for V and 3 bases for J; bases not matched to a gene: 3. Germline V lookup: CDR1 SGHRS, CDR2 YFSETQ. There are 14 residues in the CDR3. The CDR3 DNA reads as TGCGCCAGCAGCTTGGATGGCGGGAGCTACGAGCAGTACTTC. Translating gives CASSLDGGSYEQYF. The complete variable domain, with remaining parts taken from reference TRBV5-1 and TRBJ2-7, reads KAGVTQTPRYLIKTRGQQVTLSCSPISGHRSVSWYQQTPGQGLQFLFEYFSETQRNKGNFPGRFSGRQFSNSRSEMNVSTLELGDSALYLCASSLDGGSYEQYFGPGTRLTVT.

The gene calls are TRBV27 and TRBJ1-5; 7 bases are shared with TRBD1. CDR1 MNHEY and CDR2 SMNVEV come from the germline V gene (reference sequence). The CDR3 length is 16 residues. V was clipped by 0 bases and J by 0 bases; unmatched bases: 2. CDR3 in amino acids: CASSLSGGYSNQPQHF. CDR3 nucleotides: TGTGCCAGCAGTTTATCAGGGGGCTATAGCAATCAGCCCCAGCATTTT.

The chain has TRBV5-6 and TRBJ2-5, with D tentatively TRBD2 (5 bases). V lost 1 base and J 0 bases, leaving 13 bases between the germline ends. The CDR3 spans 16 residues. Germline CDR1 is SGHDT and CDR2 is YYEEEE. The DNA of the CDR3 is TGTGCCAGCAGCTTGAAGAGTTGGCGGGACCAAGAGACCCAGTACTTC. As protein: CASSLKSWRDQETQYF.

The chain links TRBV7-2 to TRBJ1-4, with D perhaps TRBD1 (6 bases). V was pared by 4 bases and J by 3 bases, with 15 bases between. The CDR3 has 16 residues. CDR1 and CDR2 (germline): SGHTA, FQGNSA. The CDR3 DNA reads TGTGCCAGCAGCTATAGAGGGGGGTACCCTAATGAAAAACTGTTTTTT. It encodes CASSYRGGYPNEKLFF.

V is TRBV10-1 and J is TRBJ2-1; TRBD1 might be the D (6 bases). CDR1 and CDR2 from the germline V gene are WNHNN and SYGVQD (reference sequence). V was pared by 2 bases and J by 2 bases, with 16 bases between. The CDR3 is made up of 17 amino acids. The CDR3 loop is CASSEAPGGSPYNEQFF. CDR3 in DNA: TGCGCCAGCAGTGAGGCCCCTGGGGGCTCACCCTACAATGAGCAGTTCTTC.

With regard to this clone: Other DNA sequences from this sample encode an identical CDR3 as well. Here the CDR3 reads CSAGLDYEQYF. Here the CDR3 DNA reads TGCAGTGCTGGCCTAGATTACGAGCAGTACTTC. This chain joins TRBV20-1 and TRBJ2-7; D call uncertain. The CDR3 contains 11 residues. In germline, CDR1 is DFQATT, CDR2 SNEGSKA (reference sequence). Trimming pared 5 bases from V and 4 bases from J, leaving 9 bases between.

On this clone itself: Other DNA sequences of this sample code for an identical CDR3. This chain joins TRBV27 and TRBJ1-5, with D tentatively TRBD1 (5 bases). CDR1 and CDR2 (germline): MNHEY, SMNVEV (reference sequence). CDR3 length: 14 amino acids. Trimming removed 2 bases from V and 2 bases from J, with 7 bases in between. For the CDR3, the DNA is TGTGCCAGCAGTTTACAGGGAGGCAATCAGCCCCAGCATTTT. Translating gives CASSLQGGNQPQHF.

This chain joins TRBV6-6 and TRBJ1-2, with 8 bases matching TRBD1. Germline CDR1 MNHNY, CDR2 SVGAGI (reference sequence). The CDR3 contains 16 residues. V shed 0 bases and J 5 bases; nucleotides not matched to a gene: 8. CDR3 region: CASSYSGTGGDYGYTF. The CDR3 DNA sequence: TGTGCCAGCAGTTACTCGGGTACAGGGGGAGATTATGGCTACACCTTC.

This sequence joins TRBV4-1 and TRBJ2-6; D is possibly TRBD2 (6 bases). The germline V and J ends were trimmed by 2 bases and 1 base, with 21 bases remaining between them. The CDR3 has 20 residues. Germline CDR1 MGHRA, CDR2 YSYEKL. This chain's CDR3 is CASSQKGTQEIYSGANVLTF. DNA for the CDR3: TGCGCCAGCAGCCAAAAGGGGACTCAGGAAATTTATTCTGGGGCCAACGTCCTGACTTTC.

V gene TRBV5-6 combines with J gene TRBJ2-5; no firm D call. The V end lost 2 bases, the J end lost 2 bases, and 7 bases lay between the germline ends. CDR3 length equals 13 residues. Per the germline V gene, CDR1 is SGHDT and CDR2 is YYEEEE. CDR3 residues: CASSFWVQETQYF. DNA of the CDR3: TGTGCCAGCAGCTTCTGGGTACAAGAGACCCAGTACTTC.

The chain employs TRBV6-5 and TRBJ2-5; no definite D call. CDR1 is MNHEY and CDR2 is SVGAGI in the germline V gene. Trimming took off 6 bases at V and 1 base at J, with 12 bases between the two ends. This CDR3 comprises 14 residues. CDR3 DNA: TGTGCCAGCAGCCCTTTCTCGTCCCAAGAGACCCAGTACTTC. This gives the protein CASSPFSSQETQYF.

The J gene is TRBJ2-3, the V gene TRBV2, with D possibly matching TRBD2 (5 bases). The germline gives CDR1 SNHLY, CDR2 FYNNEI. The V end lost 1 base, the J end lost 6 bases, and 5 bases lay between the germline ends. This CDR3 comprises 12 residues. This CDR3 is CASSEGGDTQYF. The DNA for the CDR3 is TGTGCCAGCAGTGAAGGCGGGGATACGCAGTATTTT.

In the case of this clone: Since a much larger clone is just one base distant, this may be a read error. The sample has other DNA sequences that encode this CDR3 too. The chain employs TRBV7-9 and TRBJ1-2; 7 positions agree with TRBD1. The CDR3 has 13 amino acids. Germline V gene lookup returns CDR1 SEHNR and CDR2 FQNEAQ (reference sequence). J was trimmed by 8 bases and V by 5 bases; bases with no gene match: 8. This CDR3 reads CASSANTGDGYTF. DNA of the CDR3: TGTGCCAGCAGCGCTAATACAGGGGACGGCTACACCTTC.

The chain recombines TRBV27 with TRBJ1-2; weak D call: TRBD1 (5 bases). The V gene's germline CDR1 is MNHEY and CDR2 SMNVEV (reference sequence). The CDR3 consists of 14 residues. With 3 bases removed from V and 4 bases from J, the gap between germline ends came to 12 bases. The CDR3 coding sequence is TGTGCCAGCAGTTTCGTAGGGACCTCCTATGGCTACACCTTC. Translating gives CASSFVGTSYGYTF.

V gene TRBV30 combines with J gene TRBJ2-7, with 12 bases fitting TRBD1. Trimming removed 6 bases from V and 9 bases from J; junction bases left unmatched: 9. The CDR3 totals 13 residues. Germline assignment: CDR1 GTSNPN and CDR2 SVGIG (reference sequence). The CDR3 sequence is CACDSGTGGVQYF. CDR3 DNA: TGTGCCTGCGACTCCGGGACAGGGGGCGTGCAGTACTTC.

The chain combines TRBV4-1 with TRBJ2-1; 11 bases line up with TRBD2. This CDR3 spans 16 amino acids. Losses at the gene ends were 2 bases for V and 6 bases for J; bases not matched to a gene: 6. Germline V gene sequence: CDR1 MGHRA, CDR2 YSYEKL. The CDR3 reads CASSQIAGGGGNEQFF. CDR3 bases: TGCGCCAGCAGCCAAATAGCGGGAGGGGGCGGCAATGAGCAGTTCTTC.

J is TRBJ1-1 and V is TRBV28, with a possible D match to TRBD1 (6 bases). CDR3 size: 15 residues. V lost 6 bases, J lost 4 bases, and 18 bases lay in between. CDR1 is MDHEN, CDR2 SYDVKM, per germline. CDR3 in DNA: TGTGCCAGCAGGACTAACCAGGGGTTGAGCACTGAAGCTTTCTTT. Its protein is CASRTNQGLSTEAFF.

This clone was observed once. The rearrangement uses TRBV19 and TRBJ2-3; 8 bases fit TRBD1. This CDR3 spans 15 amino acids. V was pared by 4 bases and J by 6 bases, with 9 bases of the junction left unmatched. Germline values: CDR1 LNHDA, CDR2 SQIVND (reference sequence). The CDR3 protein is CASSKLQGVGDTQYF. In DNA, the CDR3 is TGTGCCAGTAGTAAGCTACAGGGGGTCGGGGATACGCAGTATTTT.

The V gene is TRBV7-9, the J gene TRBJ2-7; 7 bases are a match to TRBD1. Per germline, CDR1 SEHNR and CDR2 FQNEAQ (reference sequence). CDR3 length equals 15 residues. Germline trimming cut 5 bases from V and 2 bases from J; bases unmatched to any gene: 9. The CDR3 loop is CASSPAGGTAYEQYF. The CDR3 DNA follows: TGTGCCAGCAGCCCAGCCGGTGGGACAGCCTACGAGCAGTACTTC.

The gene calls are TRBV4-1 and TRBJ1-2; 8 bases fit TRBD1. With 3 bases clipped from V and 5 bases from J, the junction kept 11 bases outside the gene matches. Germline values: CDR1 MGHRA, CDR2 YSYEKL. The CDR3 spans 16 residues. CDR3 sequence (DNA): TGCGCCAGCAGCCAGGACAGGACAGGGATCAAGTATGGCTACACCTTC. This sequence encodes CASSQDRTGIKYGYTF.

V and J are TRBV7-9 and TRBJ2-7, with D possibly TRBD1 on 6 matching bases. This CDR3 has 12 amino acids. V lost 1 base, J lost 9 bases, and 10 bases lay in between. CDR1 and CDR2 from the germline V gene are SEHNR and FQNEAQ (reference sequence). CDR3 amino acids: CASSLEGDGQYF. Here the CDR3 DNA reads TGTGCCAGCAGCTTAGAGGGGGACGGGCAGTACTTC. The variable domain in full, completed from reference TRBV7-9 and TRBJ2-7, reads DTGVSQNPRHKITKRGQNVTFRCDPISEHNRLYWYRQTLGQGPEFLTYFQNEAQLEKSRLLSDRFSAERPKGSFSTLEIQRTEQGDSAMYLCASSLEGDGQYFGPGTRLTVT.

This clone came up once. Different DNA sequences within this sample yield the same CDR3. This chain joins TRBV9 and TRBJ2-7, with 7 nucleotides matching TRBD2. Looked up from germline, CDR1 is SGDLS and CDR2 is YYNGEE. Germline trimming cut 0 bases from V and 2 bases from J; bases unmatched to any gene: 5. The CDR3 runs to 15 residues. Here the CDR3 DNA reads TGTGCCAGCAGCGTAGCTTCCGGGGGGACCTACGAGCAGTACTTC. As protein: CASSVASGGTYEQYF.